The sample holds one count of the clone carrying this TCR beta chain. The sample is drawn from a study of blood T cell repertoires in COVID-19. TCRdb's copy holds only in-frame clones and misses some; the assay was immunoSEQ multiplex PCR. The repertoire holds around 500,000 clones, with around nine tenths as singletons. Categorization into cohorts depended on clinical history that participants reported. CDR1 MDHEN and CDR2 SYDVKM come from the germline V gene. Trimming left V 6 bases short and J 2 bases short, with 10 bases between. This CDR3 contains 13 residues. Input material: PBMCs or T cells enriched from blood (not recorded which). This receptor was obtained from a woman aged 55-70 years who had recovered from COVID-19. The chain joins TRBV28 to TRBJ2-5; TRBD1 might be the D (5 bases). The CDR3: CASSGGAQETQYF. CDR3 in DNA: TGTGCCAGCAGCGGTGGGGCACAAGAGACCCAGTACTTC.